The TCR beta chain described here comes from a study of shared clonotypes between healthy human individuals. Study details: Donor ages ranged 18 to 49 years: a couple of women, a few men.

The data were produced by immunoSEQ multiplex PCR, yet TCRdb's version contains in-frame clones alone and is incomplete. This table holds fewer than 1.8 million clones, less than 99% found once. Overall study results and limits: Larger richness was generally estimated for naive than memory subsets. Some clonotypes were shared by all four sorted-subset donors, while others were not shared. The non-shared ones had lower generation probabilities than the shared ones.

Notes on this clone: Its antigen is as yet unknown.

The length of the CDR3 is 13 residues. Deletions cut 3 bases from V and 9 bases from J, with 12 bases between. The germline gives CDR1 MNHEY, CDR2 SVGAGI. The sample consisted of naive CD4+ T cells sorted from blood. Subset defined: CD45RA+ positively selected. The chain couples TRBV6-5 to TRBJ2-1, with TRBD1 as a possible D gene (5 bases). The TCR was taken from a man aged 25-45 years in good health. The CDR3 DNA reads as TGTGCCAGCAGTTATCGCAGGGTCTCTGAGCAGTTCTTC. Protein sequence: CASSYRRVSEQFF.